Listed below are T cell receptor beta chains from one sample, sequenced in a study of T cells in tuberculosis. Repertoires were generated with immunoSEQ multiplex PCR, while TCRdb's copy carries only in-frame clones and drops some. The sample holds 50,000 or so clones; approximately 88% are singletons and the top ten take about a fifth. Specimen: CD1b-GMM tetramer-negative cells sorted from PBMCs. The receptors come from an adult woman with latent tuberculosis. Each CDR3 is given with its conserved first and last residue. A D gene is named only where the DNA matches it firmly. Size is omitted from some rows. Given values are once, few, many or a class for expanded clones.

V gene	J gene	clone size	D gene	CDR3 protein	CDR3 DNA
TRBV28	TRBJ1-2	NA	NA	CASSYAGEEGGYTF	TGTGCCAGCAGTTACGCGGGGGAGGAAGGTGGCTACACCTTC
TRBV7-9	TRBJ2-5	NA	TRBD1	CASSGRDSQETQYF	TGTGCCAGCAGCGGACGGGACAGCCAAGAGACCCAGTACTTC
TRBV4-1	TRBJ1-1	NA	TRBD1	CASSQFPGQGATEAFF	TGCGCCAGCAGCCAATTCCCAGGTCAGGGGGCCACTGAAGCTTTCTTT
TRBV6-6	TRBJ1-1	NA	NA	CASGGRNTEAFF	TGTGCCAGCGGCGGGAGGAACACTGAAGCTTTCTTT
TRBV30	TRBJ2-3	NA	NA	CAWMENTQYF	TGTGCCTGGATGGAGAATACGCAGTATTTT
TRBV6-5	TRBJ2-7	few	NA	CASSYSGRAYEQYF	TGTGCCAGCAGTTACTCGGGCAGGGCTTACGAGCAGTACTTC
TRBV7-2	TRBJ2-1	NA	NA	CASSRRIPYNEQFF	TGTGCCAGCAGCCGGAGGATCCCCTACAATGAGCAGTTCTTC
TRBV19	TRBJ2-1	NA	TRBD2	CASSGTSGYYNEQFF	TGTGCCAGTAGCGGGACTAGCGGGTACTACAATGAGCAGTTCTTC
TRBV28	TRBJ1-1	medium-sized	NA	CASSLGQNTEAFF	TGTGCCAGCAGTTTAGGACAGAACACTGAAGCTTTCTTT
TRBV7-9	TRBJ2-3	NA	TRBD2	CASSFFSTSATDTQYF	TGTGCCAGCAGCTTTTTTTCGACTAGCGCTACAGATACGCAGTATTTT
TRBV4-1	TRBJ2-7	few	TRBD2	CASSQDLWTREGYEQYF	TGCGCCAGCAGCCAAGATCTATGGACAAGGGAGGGTTACGAGCAGTACTTC
TRBV30	TRBJ2-1	NA	TRBD2	CAWSGTSGLYNEQFF	TGTGCCTGGAGTGGGACTAGCGGGTTATACAATGAGCAGTTCTTC
TRBV4-1	TRBJ1-5	NA	NA	CASSQVPGVQPQHF	TGCGCCAGCAGCCAAGTCCCCGGGGTTCAGCCCCAGCATTTT
TRBV21-1	TRBJ1-2	NA	NA	CASSGHRGRGWSYTF	TGTGCCAGCAGCGGTCACAGGGGGCGCGGGTGGTCCTACACCTTC
TRBV4-2	TRBJ2-1	NA	NA	CASSQDLEAVHQFF	TGTGCCAGCAGCCAAGATCTGGAAGCGGTCCATCAGTTCTTC
TRBV5-1	TRBJ2-2	NA	NA	CASSPRVRANTGELFF	TGCGCCAGCAGCCCGAGGGTTAGGGCGAACACCGGGGAGCTGTTTTTT
TRBV30	TRBJ1-2	few	TRBD1	CAWSWTGTGYGYTF	TGTGCCTGGAGCTGGACCGGGACAGGATATGGCTACACCTTC
TRBV2	TRBJ2-1	NA	NA	CASSDLAGPYNEQFF	TGTGCCAGCAGTGATCTGGCGGGCCCCTACAATGAGCAGTTCTTC
TRBV4-2	TRBJ2-3	once	TRBD2	CASSQDRGGPREDTQYF	TGTGCCAGCAGCCAAGATCGGGGGGGGCCCCGGGAGGATACGCAGTATTTT
TRBV5-1	TRBJ2-3	NA	NA	CASSSTTRTDTQYF	TGCGCCAGCAGCTCGACGACGAGGACAGATACGCAGTATTTT
TRBV30	TRBJ1-1	NA	NA	CAWRGESAEAFF	TGTGCCTGGAGGGGCGAGAGTGCTGAAGCTTTCTTT
TRBV7-6	TRBJ2-1	once	TRBD1	CASSDPWTGGDPSSYNEQFF	TGTGCCAGCAGCGATCCCTGGACAGGGGGCGATCCCAGCTCCTACAATGAGCAGTTCTTC
TRBV10-3	TRBJ1-3	NA	NA	CAISRDSGNTIYF	TGTGCCATCTCCAGGGACTCTGGAAACACCATATATTTT
TRBV7-6	TRBJ2-1	NA	TRBD2	CASSLGQAGYSYNEQFF	TGTGCCAGCAGTCTGGGGCAAGCGGGGTACTCCTACAATGAGCAGTTCTTC
TRBV7-9	TRBJ1-1	NA	TRBD1	CASSPIQGARTEAFF	TGTGCCAGCAGCCCGATACAGGGGGCTAGGACTGAAGCTTTCTTT
TRBV15	TRBJ2-2	once	TRBD1	CATSSRDRGYTGELFF	TGTGCCACCAGCAGCCGGGACAGGGGTTACACCGGGGAGCTGTTTTTT
TRBV15	TRBJ2-2	NA	TRBD2	CATSSLLAGGWAGELFF	TGTGCCACCAGCAGTTTACTAGCGGGGGGTTGGGCCGGGGAGCTGTTTTTT
TRBV29-1	TRBJ2-5	NA	TRBD1	CSVPADDRVETQYF	TGCAGCGTTCCGGCGGATGACAGGGTTGAGACCCAGTACTTC
TRBV5-1	TRBJ2-2	NA	NA	CASSLTPNTGELFF	TGCGCCAGCAGCTTGACTCCCAACACCGGGGAGCTGTTTTTT
TRBV27	TRBJ2-1	NA	TRBD1	CASSLWDRGSYNEQFF	TGTGCCAGCAGTTTATGGGACAGGGGGTCCTACAATGAGCAGTTCTTC
TRBV6-5	TRBJ1-2	NA	NA	CASSYSGEGDYTF	TGTGCCAGCAGTTACTCAGGCGAGGGAGACTACACCTTC
TRBV7-2	TRBJ2-3	NA	TRBD2	CASSPGLASDTQYF	TGTGCCAGCAGCCCGGGACTAGCGAGTGATACGCAGTATTTT
TRBV5-8	TRBJ1-1	NA	NA	CASSLSLQGGNTEAFF	TGTGCCAGCAGCTTGTCTCTTCAGGGCGGGAACACTGAAGCTTTCTTT
TRBV19	TRBJ1-6	few	NA	CASDLKGLNYNSPLHF	TGTGCCAGTGATCTGAAGGGGCTTAATTATAATTCACCCCTCCACTTT
TRBV18	TRBJ2-1	once	TRBD2	CASSPTSRILAGDAFF	TGTGCCAGCTCCCCAACGAGCCGAATACTAGCGGGAGATGCGTTCTTC
TRBV19	TRBJ2-3	NA	TRBD2	CASSIGLAEFTDTQYF	TGTGCCAGTAGTATAGGACTAGCGGAGTTCACAGATACGCAGTATTTT
TRBV7-2	TRBJ2-3	NA	NA	CASSLGSTFSTDTQYF	TGTGCCAGCAGCTTAGGGAGCACCTTTAGCACAGATACGCAGTATTTT